A single T cell receptor (beta chain) is shown here with its context. This entry belongs to a study of shared clonotypes between healthy human individuals. V lost 4 bases, J lost 0 bases, and 3 bases stayed unmatched. Per germline, CDR1 SGHTA and CDR2 FQGNSA. The CDR3 spans 14 residues. Assay runs were performed at deep level. Each PCR replicate run on unsorted PBMC took in approximately 300 ng DNA, tens of thousands of T cell genomes. Original data processing: Filtering of immunoSEQ junctional sequences could not match full-length read filtering. Libraries were prepared by immunoSEQ multiplex PCR; TCRdb keeps only in-frame clonotypes and omits some of them. V, J and clone size are those of that table, while D and trimming were read from the DNA. The data contain about half a million clones, 81% of them singletons.

Sequencing input: PBMCs. The sequence derives from a woman aged 40 to 50 in good health. Some clones in this sample may be carry-over from other donors' samples. The chain uses TRBV7-2 and TRBJ2-7; 7 nucleotides align to TRBD1. The CDR3 here is CASSSTGVSYEQYF. As DNA, the CDR3 is TGTGCCAGCAGCTCCACAGGGGTCTCCTACGAGCAGTACTTC.